The source of this T cell receptor (beta chain) is a study of blood T cell repertoires in COVID-19. Background on the study: The origin of the acute and convalescent COVID-19 samples was the United States, Italy and Spain. Sample material is recorded as cDNA or gDNA derived from T cells, B-cell-depleted T cells, or PBMCs.

Germline values: CDR1 SNHLY, CDR2 FYNNEI. The CDR3 length is 12 residues. With 2 bases removed from V and 6 bases from J, the gap between germline ends came to 8 bases. In the authors' workflow: Amplification of reference gene primers provided the estimated nucleated cell counts. Using immunoSEQ multiplex PCR, the repertoire was profiled, and TCRdb retains in-frame clones only, with some absent. From that table come the V and J calls and clone size; the DNA was used to work out D and trimming. The sample has some 100,000 clones, approximately 75% seen once; the top ten hold about 13%. The V call is TRBV2, the J call TRBJ2-7; tentative D call: TRBD2 (6 bases). The sequence came from a human donor in a cohort sampled during active COVID-19. The material sequenced was peripheral blood. The CDR3 loop reads CASSEQGGEQYF. The CDR3 coding sequence is TGTGCCAGCAGTGAACAGGGAGGCGAGCAGTACTTC.